The 30 T cell receptor beta chains in this list originate from one sample, sequenced in a study of preoperative IRX-2 immunotherapy in early breast cancer. Specified treatment: preoperative locoregional IRX-2 cytokine immunotherapy. Here immunoSEQ multiplex PCR was the method, and the copy in TCRdb shows in-frame clones only, minus some. The top ten hold roughly 1.5% of the sample, which has 60,000 or so clones, less than 95% seen once. Sample collection was performed from a patient treated with IRX-2 immunotherapy. The receptors stem from a human donor with breast cancer.

This clone was detected only once. The chain carries TRBV28 and TRBJ2-1; D gene uncertain. Germline CDR1 is MDHEN and CDR2 is SYDVKM. The CDR3 extends over 12 amino acids. V was clipped by 2 bases and J by 8 bases, with 7 bases between them. The CDR3 protein is CASSLPSYEQFF. As DNA, the CDR3 is TGTGCCAGCAGTTTACCCAGTTATGAGCAGTTCTTC. Based on the CDR3 plus reference TRBV28 and TRBJ2-1, the full variable domain is DVKVTQSSRYLVKRTGEKVFLECVQDMDHENMFWYRQDPGLGLRLIYFSYDVKMKEKGDIPEGYSVSREKKERFSLILESASTNQTSMYLCASSLPSYEQFFGPGTRLTVL.

The rearrangement joins TRBV6-6 to TRBJ2-7; no clear D. Germline V lookup: CDR1 MNHNY, CDR2 SVGAGI (reference sequence). CDR3 length: 16 residues. Trimming shortened V by 0 bases and J by 0 bases, and 12 bases separated the two germline ends. This CDR3 is CASSYSMVGYSYEQYF. The CDR3 coding sequence is TGTGCCAGCAGTTACTCGATGGTCGGTTACTCCTACGAGCAGTACTTC.

This chain connects TRBV19 to TRBJ1-2, with 7 bases matching TRBD1. Germline CDR1 and CDR2: LNHDA and SQIVND (reference sequence). The CDR3 contains 15 residues. After removal of 7 bases from V and 4 bases from J, the junction contained 12 bases not matched to a gene. CDR3 DNA sequence: TGTGCCAGTACCCCCAGGGGACAGATCTTCTATGGCTACACCTTC. Its translation: CASTPRGQIFYGYTF.

The chain employs TRBV7-3 and TRBJ2-6, with D hard to call. From germline, CDR1 is SGHTA and CDR2 FQGTGA. The V gene lost 3 bases and the J gene lost 0 bases, with 9 bases spanning the gap. This CDR3 region has 16 residues. The CDR3 DNA reads TGTGCCAGCAGCTTGGGCAGACCCTCTGGGGCCAACGTCCTGACTTTC. It encodes CASSLGRPSGANVLTF.

The chain combines TRBV4-3 with TRBJ2-7; D not resolved. There are 13 residues in the CDR3. Trimming took 1 base from V and 4 from J, leaving 8 bases between them. Germline V gene lookup returns CDR1 LGHNA and CDR2 YSLEER. CDR3 DNA sequence: TGCGCCAGCAGCCAAGGGGATGGGTACGAGCAGTACTTC. This codes for CASSQGDGYEQYF.

V and J are TRBV25-1 and TRBJ2-5; TRBD2 matches at 11 bases. V gave up 3 bases and J gave up 9 bases; unmatched junction bases: 15. The CDR3 spans 17 residues. CDR1 MGHDK and CDR2 SYGVNS come from the germline V gene. The CDR3 DNA sequence: TGTGCCAGCAGTGACGAATATAGCGGGGGGGCGTGGGAGGCCCAGTACTTC. Translation: CASSDEYSGGAWEAQYF.

This chain uses TRBV7-9 with TRBJ1-1; D call uncertain. This CDR3 contains 16 residues. Trimming left V 1 base short and J 1 base short, with 13 bases between. Germline V gene lookup returns CDR1 SEHNR and CDR2 FQNEAQ (reference sequence). The CDR3 loop is CASSLDRAPSNTEAFF. CDR3 nucleotide sequence: TGTGCCAGCAGCTTAGATCGTGCGCCGTCGAACACTGAAGCTTTCTTT.

This clone was recorded once. This chain uses TRBV7-2 with TRBJ2-7; TRBD1 matches at 10 bases. From germline, CDR1 is SGHTA and CDR2 FQGNSA. Trimming cost V 5 bases and J 7 bases; bases outside gene matches: 8. The CDR3 consists of 14 residues. The CDR3 bases are TGTGCCAGCAGCAGAGACAGGGGGCTGTTTGAGCAGTACTTC. Amino acids: CASSRDRGLFEQYF.

The J gene is TRBJ2-3, the V gene TRBV7-2; the D gene is possibly TRBD2 (5 bases). Germline V gives CDR1 SGHTA, CDR2 FQGNSA. V lost 2 bases and J 4 bases, leaving 10 bases between the germline ends. The CDR3 is 14 amino acids. The CDR3 nucleotides read TGTGCCAGCAGCTTAAGTGGGAGCGCAGATACGCAGTATTTT. Translation gives CASSLSGSADTQYF.

J is TRBJ2-5 and V is TRBV9, with D possibly matching TRBD1 (6 bases). V gave up 5 bases and J gave up 3 bases, with 11 bases separating them. This CDR3 region has 13 residues. From germline, CDR1 is SGDLS and CDR2 YYNGEE. The CDR3 region is CASSATGEETQYF. DNA for the CDR3: TGTGCCAGCAGTGCGACAGGTGAAGAGACCCAGTACTTC.

V and J are TRBV11-2 and TRBJ2-7, with 7 bases identical to TRBD1. Trimming removed 5 bases from V and 7 bases from J; junction bases left unmatched: 11. The CDR3 runs 14 residues. Germline V lookup: CDR1 SGHAT, CDR2 FQNNGV. The CDR3 DNA is TGTGCCAGCAGCGCAGTGAGGGGGCGAATTGAGCAGTACTTC. Protein: CASSAVRGRIEQYF. The whole variable domain, filled in from reference TRBV11-2 and TRBJ2-7, reads EAGVAQSPRYKIIEKRQSVAFWCNPISGHATLYWYQQILGQGPKLLIQFQNNGVVDDSQLPKDRFSAERLKGVDSTLKIQPAKLEDSAVYLCASSAVRGRIEQYFGPGTRLTVT.

This clone was seen once. The J gene is TRBJ1-6, the V gene TRBV2; no clear D gene. The CDR3 is made up of 15 amino acids. With 7 bases removed from V and 2 bases from J, the gap between germline ends came to 12 bases. Germline loops: CDR1 SNHLY, CDR2 FYNNEI. CDR3 sequence reads: CASISTSTYNSPLHF. DNA of the CDR3: TGTGCCAGCATTAGCACAAGTACCTATAATTCACCCCTCCACTTT.

This rearrangement joins TRBV11-3 to TRBJ2-1; 11 nucleotides line up with TRBD2. The V segment lost 3 bases and the J segment 0 bases; nucleotides outside the gene matches: 1. The CDR3 totals 16 residues. From germline, CDR1 is SGHNT and CDR2 YENEEA. Here the CDR3 DNA reads TGTGCCAGCAGCTTCACTAGCGGGAGCTCCTACAATGAGCAGTTCTTC. This encodes CASSFTSGSSYNEQFF. Full variable domain (outside the CDR3, taken from reference TRBV11-3 and TRBJ2-1): EAGVVQSPRYKIIEKKQPVAFWCNPISGHNTLYWYLQNLGQGPELLIRYENEEAVDDSQLPKDRFSAERLKGVDSTLKIQPAELGDSAVYLCASSFTSGSSYNEQFFGPGTRLTVL.

This clone appeared once. The chain joins TRBV12-5 to TRBJ2-7; possibly TRBD2 for D (5 bases). CDR3 length equals 14 residues. CDR1 is LGHNT and CDR2 is FRNRAP in the germline V gene. V was shortened by 3 bases and J by 2 bases, with 11 bases between the two germline ends. CDR3 amino acids: CASGLSGVPYEQYF. The DNA of the CDR3 is TGTGCTAGTGGTTTAAGCGGAGTGCCCTACGAGCAGTACTTC.

This sequence joins TRBV11-2 and TRBJ2-2, with 7 bases identical to TRBD2. The CDR3 has 17 amino acids. CDR1 and CDR2 from the germline V gene are SGHAT and FQNNGV. The junction had 10 bases not matched to a gene; V was cut back by 1 base and J by 5 bases. The CDR3 sequence: CASSLAQMTSPTGELFF. CDR3 DNA sequence: TGTGCCAGCAGCTTAGCCCAGATGACTAGCCCTACCGGGGAGCTGTTTTTT.

V gene TRBV5-8 combines with J gene TRBJ2-7; 10 nucleotides agree with TRBD1. CDR3 length: 15 amino acids. J was trimmed by 6 bases and V by 4 bases; bases with no gene match: 10. Germline values: CDR1 SGHTS, CDR2 YDEGEE. The DNA of the CDR3 is TGTGCCAGCAGCATACTCCGGGACAGGGGTGCCGAGCAGTACTTC. Protein product: CASSILRDRGAEQYF.

The V call is TRBV7-2, the J call TRBJ2-7, with D tentatively TRBD2 (6 bases). There are 14 residues in the CDR3. CDR1 and CDR2 (germline): SGHTA, FQGNSA. Trimming stripped 5 bases from V and 3 bases from J, with 14 bases between. CDR3 amino acids: CASSQEGGNYEQYF. CDR3 nucleotides: TGTGCCAGCAGCCAAGAGGGAGGCAACTACGAGCAGTACTTC.

The chain employs TRBV7-9 and TRBJ1-6, with no clear D. Germline CDR1 is SEHNR and CDR2 is FQNEAQ (reference sequence). Deletions cut 1 base from V and 6 bases from J, with 1 base between. The CDR3 has 12 amino acids. The chain's CDR3 is CASSLVNSPLHF. In DNA, the CDR3 is TGTGCCAGCAGCTTAGTTAATTCACCCCTCCACTTT.

This sequence joins TRBV5-1 and TRBJ2-7; either TRBD1 or TRBD2 may supply D (7 bases each). The CDR3 contains 15 residues. Germline CDR1 SGHRS, CDR2 YFSETQ. V shed 0 bases and J shed 5 bases, with 15 bases lying between them. The CDR3: CASSLGQGGRDEQYF. The CDR3, as DNA: TGCGCCAGCAGCTTGGGACAGGGAGGGAGGGACGAGCAGTACTTC.

The chain carries TRBV15 and TRBJ1-5; possible D gene TRBD1, 5 bases. CDR1 is LNHNV and CDR2 is YYDKDF in the germline V gene (reference sequence). The V end was cut by 1 base, the J end by 6 bases, with 10 bases between. This CDR3 is 14 amino acids long. The CDR3 loop is CATSRAGQGQPQHF. Written as DNA, the CDR3 is TGTGCCACCAGCAGAGCAGGGCAGGGTCAGCCCCAGCATTTT.

The chain carries TRBV14 and TRBJ2-1, with a possible D match to TRBD2 (5 bases). This CDR3 is 16 amino acids long. Germline CDR1 reads SGHDN; CDR2 reads FVKESK. Deletions cut 0 bases from V and 5 bases from J, with 14 bases between. CDR3 coding DNA: TGTGCCAGCAGCCAAGATTTGATAAGGAGGAACAATGAGCAGTTCTTC. Translated, it gives CASSQDLIRRNNEQFF.

The chain combines TRBV28 with TRBJ1-6; no reliable D call. The CDR3 runs 14 residues. V was clipped by 2 bases and J by 5 bases, with 7 bases between them. The germline gives CDR1 MDHEN, CDR2 SYDVKM. This chain's CDR3 is CASSLTGNNSPLHF. As DNA, the CDR3 is TGTGCCAGCAGTTTAACCGGGAATAATTCACCCCTCCACTTT.

This clone was detected only once. This chain joins TRBV11-3 and TRBJ2-2; 13 bases fit TRBD2. The CDR3 is 16 amino acids. Germline CDR1 reads SGHNT; CDR2 reads YENEEA. V lost 5 bases and J lost 6; bases outside the gene matches: 6. DNA of the CDR3: TGTGCCAGCAGCCGTCTGACTAGCGGGGGGCCCGGGGAGCTGTTTTTT. Protein sequence: CASSRLTSGGPGELFF.

The rearrangement uses TRBV2 and TRBJ1-1; D uncertain. CDR1 is SNHLY and CDR2 is FYNNEI in the germline V gene. V was trimmed by 6 bases and J by 4 bases, leaving 12 bases between them. The CDR3 sequence is 13 residues long. The CDR3 bases are TGTGCCAGCAGAAAATCCCCGGGCACTGAAGCTTTCTTT. Its translation is CASRKSPGTEAFF.

The chain combines TRBV5-1 with TRBJ2-3; 8 positions match TRBD1. This CDR3 contains 14 residues. The germline V gene encodes CDR1 SGHRS and CDR2 YFSETQ. The V gene end was trimmed by 2 bases and the J gene end by 4 bases; junction bases not matched to a gene: 3. The CDR3 protein is CASSFDRGSDTQYF. CDR3 nucleotide sequence: TGCGCCAGCAGCTTCGACAGGGGTTCAGATACGCAGTATTTT.

The V call is TRBV5-8, the J call TRBJ2-3, with D maybe TRBD2 (6 bases). CDR1 and CDR2 (germline): SGHTS, YDEGEE. Trimming shortened V by 0 bases and J by 3 bases, and 14 bases separated the two germline ends. The CDR3 has 16 residues. The CDR3 DNA reads as TGTGCCAGCAGCTTGGGGGCGGGACTCACTACAGATACGCAGTATTTT. It is translated as CASSLGAGLTTDTQYF. Combining the CDR3 with reference TRBV5-8 and TRBJ2-3 gives the whole variable domain EAGVTQSPTHLIKTRGQQATLRCSPISGHTSVYWYQQALGLGLQFLLWYDEGEERNRGNFPPRFSGRQFPNYSSELNVNALELEDSALYLCASSLGAGLTTDTQYFGPGTRLTVL.

V and J are TRBV10-3 and TRBJ2-7, with a weak D call TRBD2 (7 bases). This CDR3 contains 13 residues. Germline CDR1 is ENHRY and CDR2 is SYGVKD. V was cut by 8 bases and J by 5 bases, with 16 bases left in between. The CDR3 loop is CAISPGGRNEQYF. As DNA, the CDR3 is TGTGCCATCTCTCCCGGGGGGCGAAACGAGCAGTACTTC.

The rearrangement links TRBV27 to TRBJ1-6, with TRBD1 identical over 8 bases. V lost 2 bases to trimming and J lost 0 bases; unmatched junction nucleotides: 0. The CDR3 has 16 residues. The V gene's germline CDR1 is MNHEY and CDR2 SMNVEV (reference sequence). The CDR3 DNA is TGTGCCAGCAGTTTAGGACAGGGCTCCTATAATTCACCCCTCCACTTT. Its protein product is CASSLGQGSYNSPLHF.

The V gene is TRBV9, the J gene TRBJ2-7; D is perhaps TRBD1 (5 bases). The ends were cut back, 1 base at V and 4 bases at J, with 12 bases in the middle. This CDR3 is built from 14 residues. The germline V gene encodes CDR1 SGDLS and CDR2 YYNGEE. CDR3 nucleotides: TGTGCCAGCAGCGTAAATTCAGGGTCGTACGAGCAGTACTTC. This gives the protein CASSVNSGSYEQYF. Supplemented by reference TRBV9 and TRBJ2-7, the full variable domain reads DSGVTQTPKHLITATGQRVTLRCSPRSGDLSVYWYQQSLDQGLQFLIQYYNGEERAKGNILERFSAQQFPDLHSELNLSSLELGDSALYFCASSVNSGSYEQYFGPGTRLTVT.

The CDR3 nucleotides are TGTGCCTGGAGTCTAGTTGGAGCCTACGAGCAGTACTTC. Its translation: CAWSLVGAYEQYF. This sequence joins TRBV30 and TRBJ2-7; D gene unclear. The CDR3 is made up of 13 amino acids. CDR1 GTSNPN and CDR2 SVGIG come from the germline V gene (reference sequence). Trimming took 2 bases from V and 2 from J, leaving 10 bases between them.